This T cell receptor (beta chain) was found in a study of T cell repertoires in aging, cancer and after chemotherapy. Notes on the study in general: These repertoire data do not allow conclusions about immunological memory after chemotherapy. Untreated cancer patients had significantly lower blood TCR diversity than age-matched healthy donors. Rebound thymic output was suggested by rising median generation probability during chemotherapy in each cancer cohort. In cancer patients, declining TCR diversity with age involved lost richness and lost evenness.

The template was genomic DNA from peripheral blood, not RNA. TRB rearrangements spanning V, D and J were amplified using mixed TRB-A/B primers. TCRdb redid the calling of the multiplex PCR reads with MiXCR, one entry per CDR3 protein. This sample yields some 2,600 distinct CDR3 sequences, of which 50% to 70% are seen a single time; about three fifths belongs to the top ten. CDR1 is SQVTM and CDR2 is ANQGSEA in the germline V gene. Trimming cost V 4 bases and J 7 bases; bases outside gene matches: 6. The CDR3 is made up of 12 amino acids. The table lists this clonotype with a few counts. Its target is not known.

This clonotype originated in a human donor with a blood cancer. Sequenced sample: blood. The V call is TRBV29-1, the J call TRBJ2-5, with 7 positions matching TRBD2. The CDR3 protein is CSVVQPGGTQYF. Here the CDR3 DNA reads TGCAGCGTTGTACAACCGGGAGGGACCCAGTACTTC. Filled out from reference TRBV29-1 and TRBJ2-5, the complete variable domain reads SAVISQKPSRDICQRGTSLTIQCQVDSQVTMMFWYRQQPGQSLTLIATANQGSEATYESGFVIDKFPISRPNLTFSTLTVSNMSPEDSSIYLCSVVQPGGTQYFGPGTRLLVL.